A selection of T cell receptor beta chains follows, all from one sample in a study of T-cell reconstitution after alpha-beta-depleted transplantation in children. A single record per CDR3 protein comes from TCRdb applying MiXCR to the PCR reads. This table holds 610,000 or so distinct CDR3 sequences, over 25% found once. The source was PBMCs, collected before TCRalphabeta/CD19-depleted stem cell transplant. The receptors were sampled from a boy younger than two with Wiskott-Aldrich syndrome, due to receive a stem cell transplant. CDR3s include the opening cysteine and the closing phenylalanine or tryptophan. The order of the fields is J gene, V gene, D gene, clone size, CDR3 protein, CDR3 DNA. D genes are given only for firm matches. Clone sizes are given selectively: once, few, many, or a class where the clone is expanded.

TRBJ2-5	TRBV6-5	TRBD2	-	CASSYLAGGGVTQYF	TGTGCCAGCAGTTACCTAGCGGGAGGAGGGGTGACCCAGTACTTC
TRBJ2-4	TRBV3-1	-	-	CASSQWGGLAKNIQYF	TGTGCCAGCAGCCAATGGGGCGGGCTAGCCAAAAACATTCAGTACTTC
TRBJ2-3	TRBV6-1	TRBD2	-	CASRTQAGADTQYF	TGTGCCAGCAGGACGCAAGCGGGAGCAGATACGCAGTATTTT
TRBJ2-5	TRBV7-9	TRBD2	few	CASSLPGSGYQETQYF	TGTGCCAGCAGCCTCCCTGGTAGCGGGTACCAAGAGACCCAGTACTTC
TRBJ2-5	TRBV10-3	-	-	CAISESLLGQGGETQYF	TGTGCCATCAGTGAGTCGCTATTGGGGCAAGGCGGCGAGACCCAGTACTTC
TRBJ2-7	TRBV20-1	TRBD2	-	CSARNPGLAYEQYF	TGCAGTGCTAGGAACCCGGGACTAGCATACGAGCAGTACTTC
TRBJ2-5	TRBV20-1	-	-	CSASSGTETQYF	TGCAGTGCTAGTAGCGGAACCGAGACCCAGTACTTC
TRBJ2-7	TRBV15	TRBD2	once	CATSTILAGGVYLYF	TGTGCCACCAGCACCATACTAGCGGGAGGAGTATACCTGTACTTC
TRBJ2-5	TRBV10-3	-	-	CAISDMKTQYF	TGTGCCATCAGTGACATGAAGACCCAGTACTTC
TRBJ2-1	TRBV29-1	TRBD2	-	CSVDRLASGSFYNEQFF	TGCAGCGTCGACCGATTGGCTAGCGGGAGCTTCTACAATGAGCAGTTCTTC
TRBJ2-7	TRBV5-1	TRBD2	few	CASSLPGTRMAEQYF	TGCGCCAGCAGCTTGCCCGGGACTAGGATGGCCGAGCAGTACTTC